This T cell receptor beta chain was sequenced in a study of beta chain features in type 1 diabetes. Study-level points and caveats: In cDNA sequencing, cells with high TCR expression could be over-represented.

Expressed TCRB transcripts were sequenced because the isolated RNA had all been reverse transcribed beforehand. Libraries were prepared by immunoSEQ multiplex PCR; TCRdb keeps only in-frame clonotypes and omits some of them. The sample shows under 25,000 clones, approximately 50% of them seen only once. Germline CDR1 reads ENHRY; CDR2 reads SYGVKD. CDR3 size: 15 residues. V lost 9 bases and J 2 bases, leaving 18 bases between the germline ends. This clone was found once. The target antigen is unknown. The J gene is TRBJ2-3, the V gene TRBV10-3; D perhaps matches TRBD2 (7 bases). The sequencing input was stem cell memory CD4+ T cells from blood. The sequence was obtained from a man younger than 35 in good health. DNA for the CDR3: TGTGCCATGAGGGCGAGGGAGGGGGTCACAGATACGCAGTATTTT. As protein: CAMRAREGVTDTQYF.